Each of the 30 T cell receptor beta chains below was sequenced from the same sample in a study of shared clonotypes between healthy human individuals. The naive CD8 fraction comprised CD45RO-negative cells positively selected for CCR7 and excluded terminally differentiated effector memory CD45RA+ cells. TCRdb keeps only in-frame clones here, not all; method: immunoSEQ multiplex PCR. The sample yields around 1,900,000 clones, over 85% seen once. The sample comprised naive CD8+ T cells from PBMCs. The receptors here all came from a man in his late teens or twenties in good health. Some clones in this sample may be carry-over from other donors' samples.

This clone occurred once. The chain is built from TRBV9 and TRBJ2-3; 11 bases are a match to TRBD2. CDR1 and CDR2 (germline): SGDLS, YYNGEE. The CDR3 sequence is 17 residues long. V lost 3 bases and J lost 6; bases outside the gene matches: 12. The CDR3, as DNA: TGTGCCAGCAGCGCCTTCGTACTAGCGGGAGTTTTCGATACGCAGTATTTT. Translated, it gives CASSAFVLAGVFDTQYF.

The V and J genes are TRBV5-6 and TRBJ1-1; D may be TRBD1 (5 bases). This CDR3 contains 15 residues. The V end lost 0 bases, the J end lost 5 bases, and 14 bases lay between the germline ends. From germline, CDR1 is SGHDT and CDR2 YYEEEE. This chain's CDR3 is CASSLAGAVGTEAFF. In nucleotides, the CDR3 is TGTGCCAGCAGCTTGGCCGGGGCCGTTGGAACTGAAGCTTTCTTT.

The gene calls are TRBV7-6 and TRBJ2-7; no clear D gene. Trimming took 2 bases from V and 6 from J, leaving 11 bases between them. Per germline, CDR1 SGHVS and CDR2 FNYEAQ. CDR3 length: 13 amino acids. The CDR3 region is CASSLSPGAEQYF. The CDR3 nucleotides are TGTGCCAGCAGCTTATCGCCAGGCGCCGAGCAGTACTTC.

The rearrangement uses TRBV9 and TRBJ2-3; a possible D gene is TRBD1 (5 bases). Germline V CDR1 and CDR2: SGDLS, YYNGEE. The V and J ends lost 0 bases and 4 bases respectively, with 12 bases between them. The CDR3 length is 15 residues. CDR3 amino acids: CASSVVGRAADTQYF. The CDR3 DNA reads TGTGCCAGCAGCGTAGTTGGCAGGGCGGCAGATACGCAGTATTTT.

In its sample, this clone was seen once. The gene calls are TRBV6-4 and TRBJ1-2; D unresolved. From germline, CDR1 is MRHNA and CDR2 SNTAGT. The CDR3 covers 15 residues. The ends were cut back, 0 bases at V and 2 bases at J, with 10 bases in the middle. CDR3: CASSDSTAANYGYTF. CDR3 coding DNA: TGTGCCAGCAGTGACTCGACCGCAGCGAACTATGGCTACACCTTC.

This clone was observed a handful of times. The rearrangement uses TRBV7-9 and TRBJ1-1; 7 nucleotides match TRBD1. V shed 5 bases, J shed 4 bases, and the junction held 10 bases outside the gene matches. Germline V gene sequence: CDR1 SEHNR, CDR2 FQNEAQ (reference sequence). This CDR3 comprises 15 residues. The CDR3 DNA reads as TGTGCCAGCAGCCCCCCGGTTACAGGGGCCACTGAAGCTTTCTTT. Residues: CASSPPVTGATEAFF.

The chain couples TRBV28 to TRBJ1-5; D might be TRBD1 (5 bases). The CDR3 spans 11 residues. Looked up from germline, CDR1 is MDHEN and CDR2 is SYDVKM. V was clipped by 2 bases and J by 9 bases, with 5 bases between them. CDR3 amino acids: CASSLGGPQHF. The CDR3 DNA reads as TGTGCCAGCAGTTTAGGGGGGCCCCAGCATTTT. The entire variable domain, with the rest obtained from reference TRBV28 and TRBJ1-5, is as follows: DVKVTQSSRYLVKRTGEKVFLECVQDMDHENMFWYRQDPGLGLRLIYFSYDVKMKEKGDIPEGYSVSREKKERFSLILESASTNQTSMYLCASSLGGPQHFGDGTRLSIL.

The chain joins TRBV7-3 to TRBJ1-3; D unresolved. V gave up 5 bases and J gave up 4 bases, with 15 bases separating them. The CDR3 spans 15 residues. CDR1 is SGHTA, CDR2 FQGTGA, per germline. CDR3 nucleotides: TGTGCCAGCAGCCCTTACCACCGTGCGGGAAACACCATATATTTT. This sequence encodes CASSPYHRAGNTIYF.

This chain links TRBV7-8 with TRBJ2-1, with D perhaps matching TRBD2 (6 bases). CDR3 size: 12 residues. V dropped 5 bases and J dropped 8 bases, with 10 bases sitting between them. In germline, CDR1 is SGHVS, CDR2 FQNEAQ. CDR3 protein: CASSITSYEQFF. The DNA for the CDR3 is TGTGCCAGCAGCATCACTAGCTATGAGCAGTTCTTC.

This clone was observed a single time. Other DNA sequences of this sample code for an identical CDR3. V usage is TRBV27 and J usage is TRBJ1-1, with D possibly TRBD1 on 5 matching bases. The V end lost 5 bases, the J end lost 5 bases, and 12 bases lay between the germline ends. CDR3 length: 13 residues. Per the germline V gene, CDR1 is MNHEY and CDR2 is SMNVEV (reference sequence). CDR3 residues: CASSPRGGTEAFF. CDR3 coding DNA: TGTGCCAGCAGTCCAAGGGGTGGAACTGAAGCTTTCTTT.

V usage is TRBV7-9 and J usage is TRBJ2-3; D is uncertain. Germline CDR1 reads SEHNR; CDR2 reads FQNEAQ (reference sequence). V shed 8 bases and J shed 2 bases, with 14 bases lying between them. CDR3 length: 14 amino acids. The chain's CDR3 is CASSSWGDTDTQYF. The CDR3 DNA is TGTGCCAGCTCTTCCTGGGGTGACACAGATACGCAGTATTTT. Using reference TRBV7-9 and TRBJ2-3 for the parts outside the CDR3, the full variable domain is DTGVSQNPRHKITKRGQNVTFRCDPISEHNRLYWYRQTLGQGPEFLTYFQNEAQLEKSRLLSDRFSAERPKGSFSTLEIQRTEQGDSAMYLCASSSWGDTDTQYFGPGTRLTVL.

This clone has a handful of counts. The chain is built from TRBV28 and TRBJ1-1; D not resolved. The CDR3 runs 12 residues. Trimming stripped 3 bases from V and 6 bases from J, with 8 bases between. From germline, CDR1 is MDHEN and CDR2 SYDVKM. Here the CDR3 reads CASSFGFAEAFF. The CDR3 nucleotides are TGTGCCAGCAGTTTTGGATTCGCTGAAGCTTTCTTT.

The chain links TRBV28 to TRBJ1-6; D gene unclear. This CDR3 has 17 amino acids. V lost 6 bases to trimming and J lost 0 bases, with 15 bases between them. The germline CDR1 and CDR2 sequences are MDHEN and SYDVKM. The CDR3, as DNA: TGTGCCAGCAGCCCGTCCGCCGCGAGCTCCTATAATTCACCCCTCCACTTT. The encoded protein is CASSPSAASSYNSPLHF. Combining the CDR3 with reference TRBV28 and TRBJ1-6 gives the whole variable domain DVKVTQSSRYLVKRTGEKVFLECVQDMDHENMFWYRQDPGLGLRLIYFSYDVKMKEKGDIPEGYSVSREKKERFSLILESASTNQTSMYLCASSPSAASSYNSPLHFGNGTRLTVT.

This chain joins TRBV10-1 and TRBJ2-7, with 7 positions matching TRBD2. The CDR3 contains 15 residues. J gave up 5 bases and V 3 bases, and 10 bases lay outside the gene matches. The germline V gene has CDR1 WNHNN and CDR2 SYGVQD (reference sequence). As DNA, the CDR3 is TGCGCCAGCAGTGAAGCTAGCGGCCTTCGGGACGAGCAGTACTTC. Its protein product is CASSEASGLRDEQYF.

As to this clone: The sample holds other DNA sequences that translate to the same CDR3. The gene calls are TRBV4-3 and TRBJ2-1; perhaps TRBD1 as D (6 bases). The CDR3 contains 15 residues. The germline CDR1 and CDR2 sequences are LGHNA and YSLEER. Trimming shortened V by 0 bases and J by 1 base, and 7 bases separated the two germline ends. The CDR3 spells CASSQDRGSYNEQFF. In nucleotides, the CDR3 is TGCGCCAGCAGCCAAGACAGGGGTTCCTACAATGAGCAGTTCTTC.

This rearrangement joins TRBV29-1 to TRBJ2-5; D might be TRBD1 (5 bases). The CDR3 length is 12 residues. V lost 4 bases, J lost 5 bases, and 11 bases lay in between. Germline-derived CDR1 and CDR2 are SQVTM and ANQGSEA. CDR3 DNA sequence: TGCAGCGTTGGTGCAGGGCACGAGACCCAGTACTTC. It translates to CSVGAGHETQYF. The complete variable domain, with remaining parts taken from reference TRBV29-1 and TRBJ2-5, reads SAVISQKPSRDICQRGTSLTIQCQVDSQVTMMFWYRQQPGQSLTLIATANQGSEATYESGFVIDKFPISRPNLTFSTLTVSNMSPEDSSIYLCSVGAGHETQYFGPGTRLLVL.

The rearrangement links TRBV5-6 to TRBJ2-3; 9 nucleotides line up with TRBD2. Germline assignment: CDR1 SGHDT and CDR2 YYEEEE. J was trimmed by 6 bases and V by 1 base; bases with no gene match: 15. The CDR3 covers 18 residues. The CDR3 nucleotides read TGTGCCAGCAGCTTGTTGTTGCACGTAGCGGGAGAAGGCGATACGCAGTATTTT. Its translation: CASSLLLHVAGEGDTQYF.

The CDR3 nucleotides read TGTGCCAGCAGCCTCCCGGCACACTCGAACTCCTACGAGCAGTACTTC. Translated: CASSLPAHSNSYEQYF. The rearrangement uses TRBV7-8 and TRBJ2-7; D remains ambiguous. CDR1 is SGHVS and CDR2 is FQNEAQ in the germline V gene. This CDR3 is built from 16 residues. The V end was cut by 5 bases, the J end by 0 bases, with 17 bases between.

The chain recombines TRBV10-3 with TRBJ1-2, with D tentatively TRBD1 (5 bases). Germline V gene sequence: CDR1 ENHRY, CDR2 SYGVKD. This CDR3 has 14 amino acids. The V end lost 2 bases, the J end lost 5 bases, and 12 bases lay between the germline ends. DNA for the CDR3: TGTGCCATCAGTGAGGGTATTGACAGTTATGGCTACACCTTC. It codes for CAISEGIDSYGYTF.

The rearrangement links TRBV7-9 to TRBJ2-3; D is undetermined. This CDR3 has 17 amino acids. Germline CDR1 reads SEHNR; CDR2 reads FQNEAQ (reference sequence). The V end lost 3 bases, the J end lost 2 bases, and 18 bases lay between the germline ends. CDR3 DNA: TGTGCCAGCAGCTTCGTTGAGCGCCCTATAGACACAGATACGCAGTATTTT. This gives the protein CASSFVERPIDTDTQYF.

A remark on this clone: One junction end disagrees with the germline gene, perhaps due to a read error. The chain uses TRBV5-8 and TRBJ2-2; maybe TRBD2 (6 bases). CDR3 size: 15 residues. The germline gives CDR1 SGHTS, CDR2 YDEGEE. In DNA, the CDR3 is TGTGCCAGCAGCCGTGGATGGGTATTGACCGGGGGGCTGTTTTTT. It specifies CASSRGWVLTGGLFF.

This chain connects TRBV30 to TRBJ1-2, with D unclear. Trimming shortened V by 4 bases and J by 1 base, and 16 bases separated the two germline ends. In germline, CDR1 is GTSNPN, CDR2 SVGIG (reference sequence). This CDR3 comprises 15 residues. CDR3 coding DNA: TGTGCCTGGACCCCCCGTCTCGGCTTTAACTATGGCTACACCTTC. The encoded protein is CAWTPRLGFNYGYTF.

J is TRBJ2-7 and V is TRBV19, with D perhaps TRBD1 (6 bases). V gave up 7 bases and J gave up 4 bases, with 17 bases separating them. The germline V gene encodes CDR1 LNHDA and CDR2 SQIVND (reference sequence). CDR3 length: 14 amino acids. CDR3 sequence (DNA): TGTGCCAGTAAATGGGGGCGCGGTGAATACGAGCAGTACTTC. Translating gives CASKWGRGEYEQYF.

The chain has TRBV11-2 and TRBJ1-5; 10 positions agree with TRBD1. Looked up from germline, CDR1 is SGHAT and CDR2 is FQNNGV. The CDR3 sequence is 16 residues long. V dropped 5 bases and J dropped 1; count of bases not matched to a gene: 5. The CDR3 DNA reads TGTGCCAGCAGCCACGGACAGGGGGGGAGCAATCAGCCCCAGCATTTT. This sequence encodes CASSHGQGGSNQPQHF.

Note on this clone: Other DNA sequences from this sample encode an identical CDR3 as well. The V call is TRBV9, the J call TRBJ2-2; D is unresolved. This CDR3 has 13 residues. Per the germline V gene, CDR1 is SGDLS and CDR2 is YYNGEE. V was clipped by 0 bases and J by 6 bases, with 6 bases between them. CDR3 protein: CASSVGTAGELFF. The CDR3 DNA reads as TGTGCCAGCAGCGTAGGTACTGCCGGGGAGCTGTTTTTT.

This clone was counted a few times. The chain combines TRBV7-9 with TRBJ1-1; 7 nucleotides agree with TRBD1. The V and J ends lost 5 bases and 1 base, in that order; junction bases with no gene match: 10. Germline CDR1 and CDR2: SEHNR and FQNEAQ (reference sequence). The CDR3 is made up of 16 amino acids. CDR3: CASSANYRGRNTEAFF. In DNA, the CDR3 is TGTGCCAGCAGCGCTAATTACAGGGGAAGGAACACTGAAGCTTTCTTT.

A single count supports this clone. The sample has other DNA sequences that encode this CDR3 too. The V call is TRBV4-1, the J call TRBJ2-7, with D uncertain. V lost 1 base to trimming and J lost 2 bases, with 9 bases between them. The CDR3 sequence is 14 residues long. CDR1 and CDR2 (germline): MGHRA, YSYEKL. The CDR3 region has the DNA TGCGCCAGCAGCCAAGGGCAAGGAGCCTACGAGCAGTACTTC. Amino acids: CASSQGQGAYEQYF.

This clone appeared once. This CDR3 reads CASRPGLAKQETQYF. The CDR3 region has the DNA TGTGCCAGCAGACCGGGACTAGCGAAACAAGAGACCCAGTACTTC. This sequence joins TRBV28 and TRBJ2-5; TRBD2 matches 10 bases. Trimming cost V 6 bases and J 2 bases; bases outside gene matches: 6. Germline-derived CDR1 and CDR2 are MDHEN and SYDVKM. The CDR3 consists of 15 residues.

The rearrangement uses TRBV28 and TRBJ2-3; either TRBD1 or TRBD2 may fit D (5 bases each). The CDR3 is 15 residues long. Germline V gives CDR1 MDHEN, CDR2 SYDVKM. Trimming left V 6 bases short and J 4 bases short, with 17 bases between. Written as DNA, the CDR3 is TGTGCCAGCAGCCCACATAGGGGACGGGCAGATACGCAGTATTTT. Its protein product is CASSPHRGRADTQYF. The variable domain in full, completed from reference TRBV28 and TRBJ2-3, reads DVKVTQSSRYLVKRTGEKVFLECVQDMDHENMFWYRQDPGLGLRLIYFSYDVKMKEKGDIPEGYSVSREKKERFSLILESASTNQTSMYLCASSPHRGRADTQYFGPGTRLTVL.

The chain carries TRBV11-2 and TRBJ2-1; 7 bases are shared with TRBD2. Germline V gives CDR1 SGHAT, CDR2 FQNNGV. The V and J ends lost 2 bases and 7 bases, in that order; junction bases with no gene match: 11. The CDR3 extends over 16 amino acids. The CDR3 reads CASSLSSGTSGNEQFF. The CDR3, as DNA: TGTGCCAGCAGCTTATCGAGCGGGACCTCTGGGAATGAGCAGTTCTTC.